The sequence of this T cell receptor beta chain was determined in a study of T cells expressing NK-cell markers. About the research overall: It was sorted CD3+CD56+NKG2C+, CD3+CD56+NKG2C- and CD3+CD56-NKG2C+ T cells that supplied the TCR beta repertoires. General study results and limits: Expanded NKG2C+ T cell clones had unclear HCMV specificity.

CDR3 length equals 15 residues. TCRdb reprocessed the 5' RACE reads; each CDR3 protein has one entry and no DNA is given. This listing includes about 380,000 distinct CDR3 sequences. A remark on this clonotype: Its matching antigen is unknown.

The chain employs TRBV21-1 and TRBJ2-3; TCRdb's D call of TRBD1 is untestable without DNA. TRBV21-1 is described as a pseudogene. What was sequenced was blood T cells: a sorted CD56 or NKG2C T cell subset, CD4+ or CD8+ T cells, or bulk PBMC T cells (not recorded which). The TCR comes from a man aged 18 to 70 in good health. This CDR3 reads CASSNRDRGRTEQYF.